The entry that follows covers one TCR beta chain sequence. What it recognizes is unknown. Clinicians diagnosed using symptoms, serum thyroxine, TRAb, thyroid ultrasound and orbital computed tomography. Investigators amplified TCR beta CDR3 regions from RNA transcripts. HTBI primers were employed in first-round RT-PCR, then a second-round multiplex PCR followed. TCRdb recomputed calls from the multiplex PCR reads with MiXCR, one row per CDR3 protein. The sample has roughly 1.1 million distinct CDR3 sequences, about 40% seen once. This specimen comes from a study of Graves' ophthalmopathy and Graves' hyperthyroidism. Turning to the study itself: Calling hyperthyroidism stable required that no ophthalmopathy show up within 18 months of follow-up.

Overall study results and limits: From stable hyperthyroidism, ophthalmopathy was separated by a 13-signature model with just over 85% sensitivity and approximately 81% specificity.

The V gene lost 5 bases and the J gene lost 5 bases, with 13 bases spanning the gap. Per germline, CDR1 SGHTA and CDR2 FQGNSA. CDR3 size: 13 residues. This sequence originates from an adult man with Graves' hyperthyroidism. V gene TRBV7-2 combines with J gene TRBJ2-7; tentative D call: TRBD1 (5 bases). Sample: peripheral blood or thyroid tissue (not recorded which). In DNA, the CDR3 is TGTGCCAGCAGCCCCCAGGGTATCCACGAGCAGTACTTC. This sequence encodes CASSPQGIHEQYF.